One sample yielded the 7 T cell receptor beta chains listed below, sequenced in a study of T cells expressing NK-cell markers. TCRdb reanalyzed the 5' RACE reads and collapses them to one entry per CDR3 protein, without DNA. The repertoire table contains about 460,000 distinct CDR3 sequences. Material for sequencing was blood T cells: a sorted CD56 or NKG2C T cell subset, CD4+ or CD8+ T cells, or bulk PBMC T cells (not recorded which). The origin of the receptors is a woman between 45 and 60 years old in good health.

This sequence joins TRBV6-5 and TRBJ2-2; TCRdb outputs TRBD2, but without DNA this stays unchecked. The V gene's germline CDR1 is MNHEY and CDR2 SVGAGI. The CDR3 consists of 14 residues. CDR3 residues: CASSQLAVIGELFF.

V usage is TRBV18 and J usage is TRBJ2-4; without DNA, the TCRdb call of TRBD2 cannot be checked. The CDR3 totals 15 residues. In germline, CDR1 is KGHSH, CDR2 LQKENI. CDR3 region: CASALGGTAKNIQYF.

The CDR3 is CASTKLAGGQNIQYF. This chain connects TRBV6-6 to TRBJ2-4; TCRdb lists TRBD2, though no DNA is available to test this call. Germline lookup yields CDR1 MNHNY and CDR2 SVGAGI (reference sequence). The CDR3 consists of 15 residues.

The chain is built from TRBV5-8 and TRBJ1-2; the TRBD1 assignment by TCRdb is unverifiable without DNA. Looked up from germline, CDR1 is SGHTS and CDR2 is YDEGEE. The CDR3 is 15 residues long. CDR3 loop: CASSLRGQGAVGYTF.

This rearrangement joins TRBV3-1 to TRBJ2-3; TCRdb selects TRBD2, and the lack of DNA leaves this call unchecked. In germline, CDR1 is LGHDT, CDR2 YNNKEL (reference sequence). This CDR3 has 16 residues. The CDR3 is CASSQHSGLRTDTQYF.

The chain carries TRBV29-1 and TRBJ2-3; TCRdb designates TRBD2, a call that cannot be tested without DNA. Germline CDR1 and CDR2: SQVTM and ANQGSEA. The CDR3 consists of 18 residues. The CDR3 here is CSVHGLRERRTNTDTQYF.

The chain links TRBV5-1 to TRBJ2-1; TCRdb's D call, TRBD2, is unchecked because there is no DNA. This CDR3 has 15 residues. From germline, CDR1 is SGHRS and CDR2 YFSETQ. The CDR3: CASSQRTDSSGVQFF.